This passage covers 18 T cell receptor beta chains from one sample sequenced in a study of cytomegalovirus exposure and HLA in healthy donors. PCR used 60 Vbeta primers and 13 Jbeta primers. Here immunoSEQ multiplex PCR was the method, and the copy in TCRdb shows in-frame clones only, minus some. The table shows over 140,000 clones, with just under 85% occurring only once. The sequencing input was PBMCs. The receptors derive from a man aged 25 to 40 in good health and CMV-seropositive.

The chain couples TRBV4-1 to TRBJ2-3, with TRBD2 identical over 12 bases. There are 18 residues in the CDR3. With 0 bases clipped from V and 1 base from J, the junction kept 5 bases outside the gene matches. Germline values: CDR1 MGHRA, CDR2 YSYEKL. The CDR3 DNA reads TGCGCCAGCAGCCAAGAGACTAGCGGGGGACCTCGCACAGATACGCAGTATTTT. Translated: CASSQETSGGPRTDTQYF.

J is TRBJ2-5 and V is TRBV6-5; TRBD2 agrees at 7 bases. Per germline, CDR1 MNHEY and CDR2 SVGAGI. This CDR3 is 15 amino acids long. V lost 6 bases and J lost 4; bases outside the gene matches: 11. The CDR3 reads CASRSYLGRGETQYF. The CDR3 coding sequence is TGTGCCAGCAGATCCTACCTGGGGAGGGGAGAGACCCAGTACTTC.

The CDR3 coding sequence is TGTGCCAGCAGCCCGCAGGAGGGATTAGGACACGAGCAGTACTTC. Translated: CASSPQEGLGHEQYF. The chain recombines TRBV9 with TRBJ2-5; tentatively, D is TRBD2 (6 bases). The better agreement between TRBJ2-7 and the DNA end casts doubt on the J call. Per the germline V gene, CDR1 is SGDLS and CDR2 is YYNGEE. CDR3 size: 15 residues.

This chain uses TRBV12-2 with TRBJ1-2; the tabulated D call, TRBD1, remains unverified against the DNA. TRBV12-2 is a known pseudogene. The CDR3 spans 16 residues. CDR3 sequence (DNA): TGTGCAAGTCGCCTTAGTTTATGCCTCGCGACACTGGCGATCACCTTC. It codes for CASRLSLCLATLAITF.

This clone was seen only a few times. The chain is built from TRBV6-5 and TRBJ1-1, with 8 nucleotides matching TRBD1. Germline loops: CDR1 MNHEY, CDR2 SVGAGI. V was clipped by 4 bases and J by 4 bases; unmatched bases: 5. This CDR3 is built from 14 residues. The CDR3 here is CASSSHRGTTEAFF. The CDR3 region has the DNA TGTGCCAGCAGTTCCCACAGGGGGACCACTGAAGCTTTCTTT.

V is TRBV6-5 and J is TRBJ2-1, with 9 bases identical to TRBD2. The germline gives CDR1 MNHEY, CDR2 SVGAGI. The CDR3 is 15 amino acids. Trimming took 4 bases from V and 5 from J; bases not matched to a gene: 6. CDR3 DNA: TGTGCCAGCAGTTCGCGGGAGGGACTACACAATGAGCAGTTCTTC. The encoded protein is CASSSREGLHNEQFF.

In its sample, this clone was seen once. This chain joins TRBV4-1 and TRBJ2-7; 9 bases fit TRBD1. The V and J ends lost 1 base and 4 bases, in that order; junction bases with no gene match: 8. The germline V gene encodes CDR1 MGHRA and CDR2 YSYEKL. This CDR3 spans 16 amino acids. The CDR3 DNA reads TGCGCCAGCAGCCAAGGGGGGACAGGGTTTCCATACGAGCAGTACTTC. Protein sequence: CASSQGGTGFPYEQYF.

The gene calls are TRBV27 and TRBJ2-7; perhaps TRBD2 as D (5 bases). This CDR3 spans 13 amino acids. Germline V CDR1 and CDR2: MNHEY, SMNVEV (reference sequence). V lost 6 bases and J 2 bases, leaving 11 bases between the germline ends. The CDR3 nucleotides read TGTGCCAGCAGGACCATCGGGGCCTACGAGCAGTACTTC. It yields the protein CASRTIGAYEQYF.

The V gene is TRBV11-3, the J gene TRBJ2-7; 8 bases agree with TRBD2. Germline loops: CDR1 SGHNT, CDR2 YENEEA. The CDR3 consists of 14 residues. Trimming took 5 bases from V and 0 from J; bases not matched to a gene: 3. CDR3 sequence: CASSPSGSSYEQYF. The CDR3 coding sequence is TGTGCCAGCAGCCCTAGCGGGTCCTCCTACGAGCAGTACTTC.

This chain links TRBV7-2 with TRBJ2-1; a possible D gene is TRBD1 (5 bases). Trimming left V 0 bases short and J 7 bases short, with 13 bases between. The CDR3 totals 15 residues. The germline V gene encodes CDR1 SGHTA and CDR2 FQGNSA. The CDR3 is CASSLAGPVSNEQFF. CDR3 coding DNA: TGTGCCAGCAGCTTAGCGGGGCCGGTTTCTAATGAGCAGTTCTTC.

The sample holds one count of this clone. This chain connects TRBV27 to TRBJ2-5; 12 bases fit TRBD2. Unmatched junction bases numbered 3, after V lost 0 bases and J lost 4 bases. CDR1 is MNHEY and CDR2 is SMNVEV in the germline V gene (reference sequence). CDR3 size: 16 residues. The CDR3 sequence: CASSLSTSGSGETQYF. The DNA for the CDR3 is TGTGCCAGCAGTTTATCGACTAGCGGGAGTGGAGAGACCCAGTACTTC.

The chain recombines TRBV6-5 with TRBJ1-2; D gene unclear. The CDR3 extends over 14 amino acids. Trimming pared 2 bases from V and 9 bases from J, leaving 16 bases between. Germline V gene data show CDR1 as MNHEY and CDR2 as SVGAGI. CDR3 loop: CASSYRPSGGSYTF. The CDR3 DNA reads TGTGCCAGCAGTTACCGCCCATCCGGCGGTAGCTACACCTTC.

The chain joins TRBV2 to TRBJ2-3; D gene uncertain. V was cut by 3 bases and J by 3 bases, with 10 bases left in between. Per the germline V gene, CDR1 is SNHLY and CDR2 is FYNNEI. The CDR3 loop spans 14 amino acids. The CDR3: CASSDSSRTDTQYF. The CDR3 DNA sequence: TGTGCCAGCAGTGACAGCTCTAGGACAGATACGCAGTATTTT.

CDR3 coding DNA: TGTGCCAGCAGCCAAGATGGCGGGAGGGCGCAGTATTTT. Residues: CASSQDGGRAQYF. The chain couples TRBV4-2 to TRBJ2-3, with 9 bases identical to TRBD2. This CDR3 spans 13 amino acids. Germline V CDR1 and CDR2: LGHNA, YNFKEQ. Germline trimming cut 0 bases from V and 10 bases from J; bases unmatched to any gene: 2.

The rearrangement uses TRBV27 and TRBJ2-7; TRBD2 is a possible D gene (7 bases). V was pared by 2 bases and J by 4 bases, with 12 bases between. Germline CDR1 is MNHEY and CDR2 is SMNVEV (reference sequence). The CDR3 has 14 amino acids. The CDR3 is CASSLRGGMYEQYF. In nucleotides, the CDR3 is TGTGCCAGCAGTTTAAGGGGGGGGATGTACGAGCAGTACTTC.

The chain has TRBV30 and TRBJ1-4; 12 nucleotides line up with TRBD1. The CDR3 consists of 13 residues. V lost 4 bases and J lost 14; bases outside the gene matches: 8. CDR1 and CDR2 (germline): GTSNPN, SVGIG (reference sequence). CDR3 sequence (DNA): TGTGCCTGGACTGGGACAGGGGGCGGAGGGCTGTTTTTT. This sequence encodes CAWTGTGGGGLFF. The complete variable domain, with remaining parts taken from reference TRBV30 and TRBJ1-4, reads SQTIHQWPATLVQPVGSPLSLECTVEGTSNPNLYWYRQAAGRGLQLLFYSVGIGQISSEVPQNLSASRPQDRQFILSSKKLLLSDSGFYLCAWTGTGGGGLFFGSGTQLSVL.

CDR3 sequence: CASSFSRQGGEAFF. Written as DNA, the CDR3 is TGTGCCAGCAGCTTCAGTCGACAGGGCGGTGAAGCTTTCTTT. The J gene is TRBJ1-1, the V gene TRBV11-2; 7 nucleotides align to TRBD1. With V trimmed by 3 bases and J by 7 bases, 8 bases remained unmatched. The CDR3 has 14 residues. Germline CDR1 and CDR2: SGHAT and FQNNGV. Using reference TRBV11-2 and TRBJ1-1 for the parts outside the CDR3, the full variable domain is EAGVAQSPRYKIIEKRQSVAFWCNPISGHATLYWYQQILGQGPKLLIQFQNNGVVDDSQLPKDRFSAERLKGVDSTLKIQPAKLEDSAVYLCASSFSRQGGEAFFGQGTRLTVV.

The rearrangement uses TRBV6-5 and TRBJ2-3; D possibly corresponds to TRBD2 (6 bases). Per germline, CDR1 MNHEY and CDR2 SVGAGI. This CDR3 contains 15 residues. V was cut by 2 bases and J by 4 bases, with 13 bases left in between. The CDR3 spells CASSYRPWGADTQYF. For the CDR3, the DNA is TGTGCCAGCAGTTACCGGCCATGGGGGGCAGATACGCAGTATTTT.